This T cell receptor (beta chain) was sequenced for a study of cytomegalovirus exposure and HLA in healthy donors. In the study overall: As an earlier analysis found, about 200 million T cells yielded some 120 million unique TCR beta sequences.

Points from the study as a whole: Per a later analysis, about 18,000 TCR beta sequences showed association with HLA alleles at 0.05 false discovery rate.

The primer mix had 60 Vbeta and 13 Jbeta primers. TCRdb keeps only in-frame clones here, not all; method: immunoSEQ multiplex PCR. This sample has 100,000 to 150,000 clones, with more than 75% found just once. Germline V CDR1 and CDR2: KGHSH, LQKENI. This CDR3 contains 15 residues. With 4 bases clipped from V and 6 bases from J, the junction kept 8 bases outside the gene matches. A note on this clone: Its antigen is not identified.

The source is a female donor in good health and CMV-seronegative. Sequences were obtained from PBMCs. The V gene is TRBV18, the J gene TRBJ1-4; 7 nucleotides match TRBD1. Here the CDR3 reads CASSRGQVDHEKLFF. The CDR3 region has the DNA TGTGCCAGCTCACGTGGACAGGTCGATCATGAAAAACTGTTTTTT.